This TCR beta chain appears in the sequencing data of a study of radiation and T cells in renal cell carcinoma. Study-level findings and limits: Irradiated tumors held more dominant CDR3 motifs than control tumors.

Sample treatment: treatment-naive control, cytoreductive nephrectomy. Treatment-naive patients without radiation supplied the control tumors at nephrectomy. CDR1 SGDLS and CDR2 YYNGEE come from the germline V gene. The CDR3 spans 15 residues. Trimming took off 4 bases at V and 1 base at J, with 9 bases between the two ends. Profiled with immunoSEQ multiplex PCR; TCRdb holds only in-frame clones, not every one. The sample lists about 18,000 clones; about 60% were seen once. In regard to this clone: Its antigen is as yet unknown.

This chain connects TRBV9 to TRBJ2-6; D remains ambiguous. This TCR was sampled from a man aged 45-65 years with renal cell carcinoma. The specimen comprised tumor tissue, sampled from a patient whose treatment was nephrectomy without radiotherapy. The CDR3: CASSRRQSGANVLTF. CDR3 nucleotide sequence: TGTGCCAGCAGCCGACGACAATCTGGGGCCAACGTCCTGACTTTC.